This T cell receptor (beta chain) was profiled in a study of T cells in Graves' hyperthyroidism and ophthalmopathy. Study-level background: The authors collected peripheral blood at initial diagnosis, before any treatment.

RNA transcripts provided the source from which TCR beta CDR3 regions were amplified. When the TCR CDR3 underwent first-round RT-PCR, the HTBI primer set was used. In TCRdb, the multiplex PCR reads were re-called with MiXCR into one record per CDR3 protein. The table shows fewer than 600,000 distinct CDR3 sequences, with 13% to 15% occurring only once. Broader study findings: Blood samples included most of the expanded thyroid clonotypes exceeding 0.001.

Orbital computed tomography and thyroid ultrasound, together with serum TRAb and thyroxine and clinical symptoms, were used for diagnoses. This clonotype was seen at least ten times. Its antigen is not known. This CDR3 spans 22 amino acids. The germline gives CDR1 LNHDA, CDR2 SQIVND (reference sequence). V was trimmed by 5 bases and J by 3 bases, leaving 37 bases between them. The chain has TRBV19 and TRBJ2-5; D is uncertain. The sequence was collected from a woman aged 40 to 50 with Graves' hyperthyroidism. The sequencing sample was made of blood. In DNA form, the CDR3 reads TGTGCCAGTAGTTCTAGGACGGTTAACAAGTACGACTGGTTCACGATGAAAGAGACCCAGTACTTC. Residues: CASSSRTVNKYDWFTMKETQYF. The variable domain in full, completed from reference TRBV19 and TRBJ2-5, reads DGGITQSPKYLFRKEGQNVTLSCEQNLNHDAMYWYRQDPGQGLRLIYYSQIVNDFQKGDIAEGYSVSREKKESFPLTVTSAQKNPTAFYLCASSSRTVNKYDWFTMKETQYFGPGTRLLVL.